The rows below give T cell receptor beta chains drawn from one sample of a study of post-analysis software for immune sequencing data. One entry per CDR3 protein results from TCRdb running MiXCR on the PCR reads. The data show about 540,000 distinct CDR3 sequences, around a third seen once. Sequencing used blood. The source is a girl between 2 and 17 years old with multiple sclerosis. The CDR3 runs from the conserved cysteine through the conserved F or W. D genes are given only for firm matches. Rows may omit the clone size; those that give it use once, few, many or a size class.

>18|TRBJ2-3|-|TRBV5-1|few
TGCGCCAGCAGCTTGGCGGCTACTCCTCAACCAGGCACAGATACGCAGTATTTT
CASSLAATPQPGTDTQYF
>16|TRBJ1-1|-|TRBV5-1|-
TGCGCCAGCAGCTTGGCGGGAGGGGGTAGATATATTGAAGCTTTCTTT
CASSLAGGGRYIEAFF
>16|TRBJ2-3|-|TRBV29-1|few
TGCAGCGTTTCCGGGACAACCCTTACTAGCACAGATACGCAGTATTTT
CSVSGTTLTSTDTQYF
>16|TRBJ2-6|TRBD1|TRBV9|-
TGTGCCAGCAGCTCCGAAACAGGGGCTGGGGCCAACGTCCTGACTTTC
CASSSETGAGANVLTF
>13|TRBJ1-2|-|TRBV12-3/TRBV12-4|-
TGTGCCAGCAGTCTACAGGGTAACCATGGCTACACCTTC
CASSLQGNHGYTF
>16|TRBJ2-1|TRBD1|TRBV12-3/TRBV12-4|-
TGTGCCAGCAGTTTGGGACAGGGGGCTTCCTACAATGAGCAGTTCTTC
CASSLGQGASYNEQFF
>15|TRBJ2-5|TRBD2|TRBV6-1|-
TGTGCCAGCAGTGAAGTGGGGGACCGCGCGGGAGAGCAGTACTTC
CASSEVGDRAGEQYF
>13|TRBJ1-4|TRBD1|TRBV2|-
TGTGCCACAGGACAGGGCTTAGTGGAAAAACTGTTTTTT
CATGQGLVEKLFF
>13|TRBJ2-7|-|TRBV18|few
TGTGCCAGCTCACCGGGGATCACCGCGGAGCAGTACTTC
CASSPGITAEQYF
>13|TRBJ1-2|-|TRBV18|few
TGTGCCAGCTCACAGGACAGAGACTATGGCTACACCTTC
CASSQDRDYGYTF
>16|TRBJ2-5|TRBD2|TRBV7-2|-
TGTGCCAGCAGCTCGACTAGCGGGGGGGCCAGGGAGACCCAGTACTTC
CASSSTSGGARETQYF
>17|TRBJ1-2|TRBD1|TRBV20-1|few
TGCAGTGCTTTCCGGGACAGGAAAGCTGGTGGAGACTATGGCTACACCTTC
CSAFRDRKAGGDYGYTF
>16|TRBJ2-1|-|TRBV5-4|few
TGTGCCAGCAGCCCAGGGGGGCCAAGCTCCTACAATGAGCAGTTCTTC
CASSPGGPSSYNEQFF
>13|TRBJ2-7|-|TRBV14|-
TGTGCCAGCAGCCAAATCCACTCCTACGAGCAGTACTTC
CASSQIHSYEQYF
>18|TRBJ1-2|-|TRBV5-1|few
TGCGCCAGCAGCTTGTTGGATGAGGGGACCTCAGGGGTCTATGGCTACACCTTC
CASSLLDEGTSGVYGYTF
>15|TRBJ1-2|TRBD1|TRBV7-6|-
TGTGCCAGCAGCTTTAATATGCAGGGGGCATCTGGCTACACCTTC
CASSFNMQGASGYTF
>14|TRBJ2-5|TRBD2|TRBV6-1|many
TGTGCCACAAGACTAGCGGGAGGCCAAGAGACCCAGTACTTC
CATRLAGGQETQYF
>9|TRBJ2-5|-|TRBV21-1|-
TGTGGAAGGGTAGAGACCCAGTACTTC
CGRVETQYF
>18|TRBJ2-1|TRBD2|TRBV4-2|-
TGTGCCAGCAGCCAAGTTACATCTGCGGGGGGGCGAGGAAATGAGCAGTTCTTC
CASSQVTSAGGRGNEQFF
>13|TRBJ2-1|-|TRBV7-3|-
TGTGCCAGCAGCTTAAACCCGCGAAGTGAGCAGTTCTTC
CASSLNPRSEQFF
>15|TRBJ2-3|TRBD2|TRBV12-3/TRBV12-4|few
TGTGCCAGCACTCCGACTAGCGGGGGGGCAGATACGCAGTATTTT
CASTPTSGGADTQYF
>11|TRBJ1-6|-|TRBV4-1|-
TGCGCCAGCAGCCAACCGGGTACCCTCCACTTT
CASSQPGTLHF
>15|TRBJ2-1|-|TRBV7-2|few
TGTGCCAGCAGCTTAAGTGACAGAGCTTACAATGAGCAGTTCTTC
CASSLSDRAYNEQFF
>10|TRBJ2-1|-|TRBV20-1|-
TGCAGTGCCCACATCAATGAGCAGTTCTTC
CSAHINEQFF
>19|TRBJ2-7|TRBD2|TRBV12-3/TRBV12-4|once
TGTGCCAGCAGTCTTGCCGAGACTAGCGGGGGGAAGAGTTCCTACGAGCAGTACTTC
CASSLAETSGGKSSYEQYF
>16|TRBJ1-6|-|TRBV20-1|few
TGCAGTGCTTACGAGTGGGGCCAAGCCTTGGGTTCACCCCTCCACTTT
CSAYEWGQALGSPLHF
>12|TRBJ1-2|-|TRBV5-1|few
TGCGCCAGCAGCCAGTGGAGCGGTGGCTACACCTTC
CASSQWSGGYTF
>15|TRBJ2-5|TRBD2|TRBV20-1|-
TGCAGTGCTTTGAGACTAACGGGGGGGCAAGAGACCCAGTACTTC
CSALRLTGGQETQYF
>14|TRBJ2-2|-|TRBV20-1|many
TGCAGTGCTAGAGATAACCTCGACACCGGGGAGCTGTTTTTT
CSARDNLDTGELFF
>13|TRBJ1-6|-|TRBV20-1|-
TGCAGTGCTAGAGATGGGGGGAATTCACCCCTCCACTTT
CSARDGGNSPLHF
>12|TRBJ1-4|-|TRBV5-1|few
TGCGCCAGCAGCACGGACAGCGAAAAACTGTTTTTT
CASSTDSEKLFF
>14|TRBJ2-7|-|TRBV6-5|few
TGTGCCAGCAGGGGAAAGGGGATCCTCTACGAGCAGTACTTC
CASRGKGILYEQYF
>15|TRBJ2-6|TRBD1|TRBV2|few
TGTGCCAGCAGGACAGGGGGCTCTGGGGCCAACGTCCTGACTTTC
CASRTGGSGANVLTF